This TCR beta chain was found in a study of shared clonotypes between healthy human individuals. The assay was immunoSEQ multiplex PCR, and TCRdb's table has in-frame clones only and misses some. The table includes fewer than 1.4 million clones, about 80% detected once. Germline V lookup: CDR1 SGHTA, CDR2 FQGTGA. This CDR3 has 16 residues. V gave up 0 bases and J gave up 0 bases; unmatched junction bases: 0. This clonotype was obtained from a man in his late teens or twenties in good health. Some clones in this sample may be carry-over from other donors' samples. The gene calls are TRBV7-3 and TRBJ2-2; TRBD2 aligns across 8 bases. Material: memory CD4+ T cells from PBMCs. Stated subset: CD45RA-negative fraction. The CDR3 DNA follows: TGTGCCAGCAGCTTAACAGCGGGAGCGAACACCGGGGAGCTGTTTTTT. It translates to CASSLTAGANTGELFF.